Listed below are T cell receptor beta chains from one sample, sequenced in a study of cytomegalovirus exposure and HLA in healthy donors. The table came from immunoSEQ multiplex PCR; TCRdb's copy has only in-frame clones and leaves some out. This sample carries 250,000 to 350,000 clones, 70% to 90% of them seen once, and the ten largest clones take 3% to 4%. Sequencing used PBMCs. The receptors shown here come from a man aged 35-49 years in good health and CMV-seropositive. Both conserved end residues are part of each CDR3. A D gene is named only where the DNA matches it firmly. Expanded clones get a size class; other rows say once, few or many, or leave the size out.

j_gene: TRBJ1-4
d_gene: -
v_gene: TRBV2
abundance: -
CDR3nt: TGTGCCAGCAGACGGGGGGAAAATGAAAAACTGTTTTTT
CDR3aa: CASRRGENEKLFF

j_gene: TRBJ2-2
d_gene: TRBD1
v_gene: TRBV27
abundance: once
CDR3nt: TGTGCCAGTGGGACAGCCCTCACCGGGGAGCTGTTTTTT
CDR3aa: CASGTALTGELFF

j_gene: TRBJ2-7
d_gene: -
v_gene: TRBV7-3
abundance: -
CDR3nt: TGTGCCAGCAGCTTCACAGGGACCTACGAGCAGTACTTC
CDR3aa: CASSFTGTYEQYF

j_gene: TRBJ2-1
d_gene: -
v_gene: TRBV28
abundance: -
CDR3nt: TGTGCCAGCAGTTTAGGGCAGGGGATGGCGAATGAGCAGTTCTTC
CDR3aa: CASSLGQGMANEQFF

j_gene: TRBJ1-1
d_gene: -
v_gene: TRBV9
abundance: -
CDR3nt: TGTGCCAGCAGCGTAGATCCAGGGAAGAACACTGAAGCTTTCTTT
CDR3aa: CASSVDPGKNTEAFF

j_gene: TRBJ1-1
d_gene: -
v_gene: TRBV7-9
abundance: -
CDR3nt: TGTTCCAGCATATACGGGGGAGGCACTGAAGCTTTCTTT
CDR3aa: CSSIYGGGTEAFF

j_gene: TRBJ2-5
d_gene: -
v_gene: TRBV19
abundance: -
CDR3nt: TGTGCCAGTAGTATGCCCCCGGGACAACCTGAAGAGACCCAGTACTTC
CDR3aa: CASSMPPGQPEETQYF

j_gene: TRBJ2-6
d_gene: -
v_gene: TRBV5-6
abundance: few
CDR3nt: TGTGCCAGCAGCCCCTTTCTTGGGGCCAACGTCCTGACTTTC
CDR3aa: CASSPFLGANVLTF

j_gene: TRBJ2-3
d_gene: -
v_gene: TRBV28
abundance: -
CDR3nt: TGTGCCAGCACCTTTACAGGGTATGCAGATACGCAGTATTTT
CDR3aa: CASTFTGYADTQYF

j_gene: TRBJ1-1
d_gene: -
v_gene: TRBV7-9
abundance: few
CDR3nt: TGTGCCAGCAGCTTCTCTGGCAGGGGCCAAGTAGCTTTCTTT
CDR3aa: CASSFSGRGQVAFF

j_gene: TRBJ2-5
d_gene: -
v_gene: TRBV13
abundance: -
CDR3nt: TGTGCCAGCAGCTTAATTTCTAGCGTAAAAGAGACCCAGTACTTC
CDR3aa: CASSLISSVKETQYF

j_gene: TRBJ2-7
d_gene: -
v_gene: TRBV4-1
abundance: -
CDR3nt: TGCGCCAGCAGCTCCAACTACGAGCAGTACTTC
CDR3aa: CASSSNYEQYF

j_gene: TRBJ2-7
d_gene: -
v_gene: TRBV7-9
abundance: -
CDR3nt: TGTTCCAGCAGCTTAAATACGGGAAACTACGAGCAGTACTTC
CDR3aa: CSSSLNTGNYEQYF

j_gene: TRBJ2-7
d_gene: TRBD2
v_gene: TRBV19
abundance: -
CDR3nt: TGTGCCAGTAGTCCACTAGCGGGAGCTCGGTACGAGCAGTACTTC
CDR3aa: CASSPLAGARYEQYF

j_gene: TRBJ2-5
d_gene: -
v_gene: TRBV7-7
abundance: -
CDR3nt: TGTGCTAGCAGCTTAGCAGGCGGCTGGGAGGAGACCCAGTACTTC
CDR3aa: CASSLAGGWEETQYF

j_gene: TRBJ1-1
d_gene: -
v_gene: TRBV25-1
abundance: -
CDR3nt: TGTGCCAGCAGTGGGAGAGGAGGCTCTGAAGCTTTCTTT
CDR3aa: CASSGRGGSEAFF

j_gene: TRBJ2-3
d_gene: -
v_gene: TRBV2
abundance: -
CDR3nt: TGTGCCAGCAGTGATGCCGGTTCTAGCACAGATACGCAGTATTTT
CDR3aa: CASSDAGSSTDTQYF

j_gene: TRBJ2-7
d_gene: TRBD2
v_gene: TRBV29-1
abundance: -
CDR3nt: TGCAGCGTCGCTGGACTAGGGGTTGGGGAGCAGTACTTC
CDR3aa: CSVAGLGVGEQYF